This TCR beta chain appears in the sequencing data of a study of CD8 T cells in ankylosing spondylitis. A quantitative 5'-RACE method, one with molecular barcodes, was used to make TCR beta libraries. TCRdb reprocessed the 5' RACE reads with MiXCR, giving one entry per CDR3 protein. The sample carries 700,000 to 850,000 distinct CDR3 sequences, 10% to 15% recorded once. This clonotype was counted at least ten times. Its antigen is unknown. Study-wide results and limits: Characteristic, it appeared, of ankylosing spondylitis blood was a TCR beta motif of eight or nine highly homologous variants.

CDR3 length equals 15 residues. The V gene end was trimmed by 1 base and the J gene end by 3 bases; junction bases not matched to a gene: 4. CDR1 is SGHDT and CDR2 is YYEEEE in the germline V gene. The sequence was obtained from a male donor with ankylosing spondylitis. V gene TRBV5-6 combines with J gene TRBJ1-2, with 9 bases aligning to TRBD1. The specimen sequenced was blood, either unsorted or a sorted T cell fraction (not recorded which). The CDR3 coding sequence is TGTGCCAGCAGCTTGATGGGACAGGGAGACTATGGCTACACCTTC. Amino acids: CASSLMGQGDYGYTF.